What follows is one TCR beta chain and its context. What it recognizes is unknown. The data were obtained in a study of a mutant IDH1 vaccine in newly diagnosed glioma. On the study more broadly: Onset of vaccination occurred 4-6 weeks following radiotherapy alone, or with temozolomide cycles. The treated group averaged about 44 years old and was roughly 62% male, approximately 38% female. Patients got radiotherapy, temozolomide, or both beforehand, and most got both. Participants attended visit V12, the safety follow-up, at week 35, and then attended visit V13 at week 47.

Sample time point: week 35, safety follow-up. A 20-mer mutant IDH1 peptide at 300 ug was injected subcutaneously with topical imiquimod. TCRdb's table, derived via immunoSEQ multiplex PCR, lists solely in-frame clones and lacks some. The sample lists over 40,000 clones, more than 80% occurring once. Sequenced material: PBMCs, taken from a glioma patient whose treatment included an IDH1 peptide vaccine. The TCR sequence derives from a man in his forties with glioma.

The CDR3 spells CASSETRTGNQPQHF. CDR3 in DNA: TGCGCCAGCAGCGAAACTAGGACCGGCAATCAGCCCCAGCATTTT. This chain uses TRBV4-3 with TRBJ1-5; no firm D call. Germline V gene data show CDR1 as LGHNA and CDR2 as YSLEER. Deletions cut 5 bases from V and 2 bases from J, with 13 bases between. This CDR3 region has 15 residues.